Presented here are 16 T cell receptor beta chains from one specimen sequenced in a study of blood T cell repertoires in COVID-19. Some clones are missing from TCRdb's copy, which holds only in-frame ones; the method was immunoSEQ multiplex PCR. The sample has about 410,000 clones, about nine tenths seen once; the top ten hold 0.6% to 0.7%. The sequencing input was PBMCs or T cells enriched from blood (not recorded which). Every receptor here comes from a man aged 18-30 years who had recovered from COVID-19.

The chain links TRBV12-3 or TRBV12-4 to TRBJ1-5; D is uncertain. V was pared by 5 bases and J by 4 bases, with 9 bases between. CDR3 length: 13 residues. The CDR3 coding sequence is TGTGCCAGCAGTCGAGGACTGAATCAGCCCCAGCATTTT. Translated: CASSRGLNQPQHF.

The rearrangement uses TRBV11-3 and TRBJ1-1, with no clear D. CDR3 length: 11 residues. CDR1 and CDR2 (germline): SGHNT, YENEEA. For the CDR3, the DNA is TGTGCTTCCGAGGGAAACACTGAAGCTTTCTTT. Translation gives CASEGNTEAFF. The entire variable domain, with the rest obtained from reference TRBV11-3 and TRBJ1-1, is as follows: EAGVVQSPRYKIIEKKQPVAFWCNPISGHNTLYWYLQNLGQGPELLIRYENEEAVDDSQLPKDRFSAERLKGVDSTLKIQPAELGDSAVYLCASEGNTEAFFGQGTRLTVV.

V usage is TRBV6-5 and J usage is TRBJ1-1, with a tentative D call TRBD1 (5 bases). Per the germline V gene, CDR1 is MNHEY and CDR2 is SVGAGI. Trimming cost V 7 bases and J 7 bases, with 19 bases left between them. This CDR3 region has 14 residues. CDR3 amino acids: CASTQRWGRSEAFF. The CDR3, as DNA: TGTGCCAGCACCCAAAGGTGGGGGAGGAGTGAAGCTTTCTTT.

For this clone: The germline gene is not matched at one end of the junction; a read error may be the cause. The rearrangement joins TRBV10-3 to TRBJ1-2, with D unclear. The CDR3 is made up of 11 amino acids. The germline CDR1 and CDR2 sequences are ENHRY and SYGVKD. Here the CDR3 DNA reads TGTGCCACCAGTAGAGACTATGGCTACACCTTC. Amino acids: CATSRDYGYTF.

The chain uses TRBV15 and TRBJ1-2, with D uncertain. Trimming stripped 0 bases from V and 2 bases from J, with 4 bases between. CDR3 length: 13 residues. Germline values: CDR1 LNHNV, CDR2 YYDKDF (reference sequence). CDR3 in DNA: TGTGCCACCAGCAGAGACAGAAACTATGGCTACACCTTC. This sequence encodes CATSRDRNYGYTF.

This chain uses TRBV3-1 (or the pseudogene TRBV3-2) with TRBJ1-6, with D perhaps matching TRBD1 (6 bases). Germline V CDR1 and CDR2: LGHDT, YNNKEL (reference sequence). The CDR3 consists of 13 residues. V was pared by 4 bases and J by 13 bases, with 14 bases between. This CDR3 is CASSPHRVAPLHF. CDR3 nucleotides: TGTGCCAGCAGCCCACACAGGGTTGCCCCCCTCCACTTT.

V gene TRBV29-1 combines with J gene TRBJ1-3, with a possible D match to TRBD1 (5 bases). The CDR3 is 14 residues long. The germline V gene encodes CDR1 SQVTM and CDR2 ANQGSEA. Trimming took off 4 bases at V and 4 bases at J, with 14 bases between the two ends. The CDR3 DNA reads TGCAGCGTTGGTGGGGGGTCTGAAGGAAACACCATATATTTT. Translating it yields CSVGGGSEGNTIYF. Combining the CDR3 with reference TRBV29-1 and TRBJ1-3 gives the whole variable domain SAVISQKPSRDICQRGTSLTIQCQVDSQVTMMFWYRQQPGQSLTLIATANQGSEATYESGFVIDKFPISRPNLTFSTLTVSNMSPEDSSIYLCSVGGGSEGNTIYFGEGSWLTVV.

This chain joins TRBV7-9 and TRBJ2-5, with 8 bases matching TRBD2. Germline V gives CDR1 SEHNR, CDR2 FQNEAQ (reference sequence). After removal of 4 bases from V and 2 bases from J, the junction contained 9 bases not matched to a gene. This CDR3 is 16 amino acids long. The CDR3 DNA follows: TGTGCCAGCAGCTCCAGGGCAGCGGGGGCTCAAGAGACCCAGTACTTC. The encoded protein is CASSSRAAGAQETQYF. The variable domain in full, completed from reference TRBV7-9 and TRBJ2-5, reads DTGVSQNPRHKITKRGQNVTFRCDPISEHNRLYWYRQTLGQGPEFLTYFQNEAQLEKSRLLSDRFSAERPKGSFSTLEIQRTEQGDSAMYLCASSSRAAGAQETQYFGPGTRLLVL.

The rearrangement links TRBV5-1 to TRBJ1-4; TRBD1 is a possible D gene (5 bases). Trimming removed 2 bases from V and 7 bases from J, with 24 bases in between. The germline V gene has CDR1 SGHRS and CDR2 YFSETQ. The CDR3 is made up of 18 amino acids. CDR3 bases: TGCGCCAGCAGCTTCGGTGACATCCGCGGGACCGTCGGTGAAAAACTGTTTTTT. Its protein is CASSFGDIRGTVGEKLFF.

This CDR3 is CASRGRSYEQYF. The CDR3, as DNA: TGTGCCAGCCGCGGCCGCTCCTACGAGCAGTACTTC. The genes are TRBV7-2 and TRBJ2-7; D ambiguous. There are 12 residues in the CDR3. Germline V gene data show CDR1 as SGHTA and CDR2 as FQGNSA. The V end was cut by 8 bases, the J end by 0 bases, with 8 bases between.

The CDR3 spells CASSPRLADYNEQFF. In DNA, the CDR3 is TGTGCCAGCAGCCCGCGACTAGCGGACTACAATGAGCAGTTCTTC. The chain couples TRBV9 to TRBJ2-1, with 9 bases fitting TRBD2. V was clipped by 4 bases and J by 3 bases; unmatched bases: 5. This CDR3 region has 15 residues. CDR1 SGDLS and CDR2 YYNGEE come from the germline V gene.

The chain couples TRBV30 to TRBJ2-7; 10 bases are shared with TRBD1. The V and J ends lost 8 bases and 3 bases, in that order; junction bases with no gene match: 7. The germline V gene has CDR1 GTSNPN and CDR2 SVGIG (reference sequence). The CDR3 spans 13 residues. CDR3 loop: CAGGQGLNYEQYF. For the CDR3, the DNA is TGTGCCGGGGGACAGGGGTTAAACTACGAGCAGTACTTC.

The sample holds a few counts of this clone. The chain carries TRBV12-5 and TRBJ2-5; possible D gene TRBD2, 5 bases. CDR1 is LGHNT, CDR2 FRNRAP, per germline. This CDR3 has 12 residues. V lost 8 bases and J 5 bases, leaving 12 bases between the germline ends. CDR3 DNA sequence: TGTGCTAGTTCGGGAATCGGCGAGACCCAGTACTTC. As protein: CASSGIGETQYF.

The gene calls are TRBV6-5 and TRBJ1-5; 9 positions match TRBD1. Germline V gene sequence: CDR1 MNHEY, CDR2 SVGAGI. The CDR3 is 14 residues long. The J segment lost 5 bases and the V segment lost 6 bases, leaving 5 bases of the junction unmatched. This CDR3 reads CASSPDRGDQPQHF. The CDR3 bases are TGTGCCAGCAGCCCGGACAGGGGAGATCAGCCCCAGCATTTT.

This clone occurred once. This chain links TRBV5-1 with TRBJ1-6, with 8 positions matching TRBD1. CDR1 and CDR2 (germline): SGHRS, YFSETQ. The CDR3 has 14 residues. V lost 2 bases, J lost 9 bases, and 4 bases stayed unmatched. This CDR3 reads CASSLIQGASPLHF. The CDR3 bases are TGCGCCAGCAGCTTAATCCAGGGGGCTTCACCCCTCCACTTT.

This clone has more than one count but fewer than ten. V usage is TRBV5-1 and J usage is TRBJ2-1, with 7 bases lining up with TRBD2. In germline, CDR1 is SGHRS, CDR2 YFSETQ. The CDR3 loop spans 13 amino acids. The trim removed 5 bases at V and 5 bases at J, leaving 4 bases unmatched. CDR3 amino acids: CASRAGANNEQFF. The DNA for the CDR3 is TGCGCCAGCAGGGCGGGAGCGAACAATGAGCAGTTCTTC.